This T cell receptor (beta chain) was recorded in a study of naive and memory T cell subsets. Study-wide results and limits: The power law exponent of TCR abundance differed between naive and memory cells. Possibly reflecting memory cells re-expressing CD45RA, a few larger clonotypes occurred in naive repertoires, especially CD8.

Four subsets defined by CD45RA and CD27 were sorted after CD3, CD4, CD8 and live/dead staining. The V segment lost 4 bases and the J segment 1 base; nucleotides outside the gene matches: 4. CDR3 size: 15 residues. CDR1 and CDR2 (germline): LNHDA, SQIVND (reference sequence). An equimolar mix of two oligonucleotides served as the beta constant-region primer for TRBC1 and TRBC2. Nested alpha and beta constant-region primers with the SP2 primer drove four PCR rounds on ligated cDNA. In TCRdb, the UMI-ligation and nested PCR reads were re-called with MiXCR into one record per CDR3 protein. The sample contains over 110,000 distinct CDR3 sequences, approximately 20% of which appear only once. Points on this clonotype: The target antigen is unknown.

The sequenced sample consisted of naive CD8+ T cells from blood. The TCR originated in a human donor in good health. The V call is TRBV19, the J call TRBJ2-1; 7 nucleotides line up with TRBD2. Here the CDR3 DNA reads TGTGCCAGTAGTAAGGCTAGCGGTTCCTACAATGAGCAGTTCTTC. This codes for CASSKASGSYNEQFF.